One and the same sample provided the 9 T cell receptor beta chains below, sequenced in a study of cytomegalovirus exposure and HLA in healthy donors. Primers for the PCR totalled 60 Vbeta and 13 Jbeta. Measured with immunoSEQ multiplex PCR; TCRdb has only the in-frame clones, and not every one. This sample carries about 130,000 clones, roughly 70% of them seen once, and the ten largest clones take under 5%. The sample was PBMCs. All receptors come from a man younger than 40 in good health and CMV-seronegative.

The V gene is TRBV2, the J gene TRBJ2-5; tentatively, D is TRBD1 (7 bases). Per germline, CDR1 SNHLY and CDR2 FYNNEI. V gave up 2 bases and J gave up 2 bases, with 15 bases separating them. The CDR3 consists of 16 residues. CDR3 coding DNA: TGTGCCAGCAGTGAATCTCCAGGGGGGTTTCAAGAGACCCAGTACTTC. Translation gives CASSESPGGFQETQYF. The whole variable domain, remainder taken from reference TRBV2 and TRBJ2-5, is EPEVTQTPSHQVTQMGQEVILRCVPISNHLYFYWYRQILGQKVEFLVSFYNNEISEKSEIFDDQFSVERPDGSNFTLKIRSTKLEDSAMYFCASSESPGGFQETQYFGPGTRLLVL.

The V gene is TRBV4-1, the J gene TRBJ1-1; possible D gene TRBD1, 6 bases. Trimming removed 2 bases at V and 1 base at J, with 11 bases between. Germline V gene sequence: CDR1 MGHRA, CDR2 YSYEKL. This CDR3 has 15 amino acids. CDR3 protein: CASSQSLRGNTEAFF. The CDR3 DNA sequence: TGCGCCAGCAGCCAATCCCTCAGGGGGAACACTGAAGCTTTCTTT.

This clone was observed once. The chain combines TRBV9 with TRBJ2-1; no clear D gene. Trimming cost V 2 bases and J 0 bases, with 9 bases left between them. This CDR3 has 15 residues. Germline CDR1 is SGDLS and CDR2 is YYNGEE. This CDR3 reads CASSVGQISYNEQFF. In DNA, the CDR3 is TGTGCCAGCAGCGTTGGGCAGATCTCCTACAATGAGCAGTTCTTC.

To note about this clone: At the DNA level, this CDR3 is encoded by other sequences in the same sample as well. This chain connects TRBV7-2 to TRBJ1-1; D not certain. Trimming shortened V by 1 base and J by 2 bases, and 11 bases separated the two germline ends. This CDR3 is 15 amino acids long. Germline lookup yields CDR1 SGHTA and CDR2 FQGNSA. CDR3 protein: CASSLGGVTNTEAFF. The CDR3 DNA sequence: TGTGCCAGCAGCTTAGGCGGGGTCACAAACACTGAAGCTTTCTTT.

V is TRBV9 and J is TRBJ2-5; D may be TRBD2 (5 bases). The length of the CDR3 is 13 residues. Germline lookup yields CDR1 SGDLS and CDR2 YYNGEE. The V and J ends lost 2 bases and 3 bases respectively, with 8 bases between them. The CDR3 loop reads CASSVRGKETQYF. CDR3 coding DNA: TGTGCCAGCAGCGTTCGGGGTAAAGAGACCCAGTACTTC.

This clone has only a few counts. This sequence joins TRBV6-1 and TRBJ2-1; 8 bases match TRBD2. CDR1 and CDR2 (germline): MNHNS, SASEGT. CDR3 size: 16 residues. Losses at the gene ends were 4 bases for V and 0 bases for J; bases not matched to a gene: 5. CDR3 DNA sequence: TGTGCCAGCAGTGGCCTTAGCGGGGTCTCCTACAATGAGCAGTTCTTC. It encodes CASSGLSGVSYNEQFF.

Turning to this clone: Relative to the germline gene, one junction end is altered; a read error may explain this. The CDR3 DNA reads as TGCCCCAGCAGCCAAGATTTTACGCGGGGGGGTTCAGCGGATACGCAGTATTTT. Amino acids: CPSSQDFTRGGSADTQYF. This sequence joins TRBV4-3 and TRBJ2-3; 9 bases match TRBD2. CDR1 is LGHNA and CDR2 is YSLEER in the germline V gene. The CDR3 runs 18 residues.

This clone has a handful of counts. V usage is TRBV5-4 and J usage is TRBJ2-7; TRBD1 might be the D (5 bases). Trimming pared 4 bases from V and 5 bases from J, leaving 19 bases between. CDR3 length: 15 amino acids. In germline, CDR1 is SGHNT, CDR2 YYREEE (reference sequence). In DNA form, the CDR3 reads TGTGCCAGCAGCCCACAGGTGGAGCAGGGCCACGAGCAGTACTTC. Its translation: CASSPQVEQGHEQYF.

This clone is a singleton in its sample. The V call is TRBV5-1, the J call TRBJ2-7, with a tentative D call TRBD2 (7 bases). Germline V lookup: CDR1 SGHRS, CDR2 YFSETQ. The CDR3 totals 14 residues. The germline V and J ends were trimmed by 5 bases and 5 bases, with 17 bases remaining between them. CDR3 nucleotides: TGCGCCAGCAGTCGGGGGGCGCGGATGGACGAGCAGTACTTC. It specifies CASSRGARMDEQYF. Drawing the rest from reference TRBV5-1 and TRBJ2-7, the complete variable domain is KAGVTQTPRYLIKTRGQQVTLSCSPISGHRSVSWYQQTPGQGLQFLFEYFSETQRNKGNFPGRFSGRQFSNSRSEMNVSTLELGDSALYLCASSRGARMDEQYFGPGTRLTVT.